This T cell receptor beta chain emerged from a study of T cell responses to AZD1222 COVID-19 vaccine. Points from the study as a whole: Females outnumbered males among donors, who were mostly white British; clonal diversity was possibly underestimated.

The V gene lost 5 bases and the J gene lost 5 bases, with 10 bases spanning the gap. This CDR3 region has 13 residues. Germline CDR1 LNHDA, CDR2 SQIVND (reference sequence). This clone was picked up one time. No antigen is known for it. It was second doses at about 4 or about 12 weeks that were pooled. Method: immunoSEQ multiplex PCR; TCRdb's copy keeps in-frame clones and lacks some. The sample lists about 140,000 clones, 85% to 95% occurring once. The chain has TRBV19 and TRBJ1-5, with D maybe TRBD1 (5 bases). Specimen: peripheral blood, collected 28 days after the second AZD1222 dose. This sequence originates from an adult who received the AZD1222 COVID-19 vaccine. The CDR3 nucleotides read TGTGCCAGTAGTCGGGGGGAGGATCAGCCCCAGCATTTT. It yields the protein CASSRGEDQPQHF. Variable domain in full (rest from reference TRBV19 and TRBJ1-5): DGGITQSPKYLFRKEGQNVTLSCEQNLNHDAMYWYRQDPGQGLRLIYYSQIVNDFQKGDIAEGYSVSREKKESFPLTVTSAQKNPTAFYLCASSRGEDQPQHFGDGTRLSIL.